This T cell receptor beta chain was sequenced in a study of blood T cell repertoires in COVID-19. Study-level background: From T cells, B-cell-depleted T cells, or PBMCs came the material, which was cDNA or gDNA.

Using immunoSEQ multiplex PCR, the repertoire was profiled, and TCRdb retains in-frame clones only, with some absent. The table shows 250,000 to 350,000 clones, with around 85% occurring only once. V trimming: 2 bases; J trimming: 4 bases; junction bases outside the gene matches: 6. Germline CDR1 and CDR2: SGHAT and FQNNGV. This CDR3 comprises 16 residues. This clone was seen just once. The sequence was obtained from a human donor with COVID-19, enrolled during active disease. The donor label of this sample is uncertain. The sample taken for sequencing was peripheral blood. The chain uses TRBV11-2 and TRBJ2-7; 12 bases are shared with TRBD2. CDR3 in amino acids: CASSLQRLAGGYEQYF. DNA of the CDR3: TGTGCCAGCAGCTTACAGCGGCTAGCGGGAGGGTACGAGCAGTACTTC.